The 31 T cell receptor beta chains in this list originate from one sample, sequenced in a study of blood T cells in healthy people across ages. A second PCR of 7 to 11 cycles used a sample-barcoded 5' primer and a J-beta primer mix. TCRdb processed the 5' RACE reads anew with MiXCR; each CDR3 protein has one entry. The sample holds 780,000 or so distinct CDR3 sequences, around a quarter seen once. The sample was also linked to a second study, of T cells of mothers and their children.

Sequenced: blood. Receptor source: a boy aged 5-17 years in good health.

This chain's CDR3 is CSARPAAEAFF. CDR3 DNA: TGCAGTGCTAGACCCGCGGCTGAAGCTTTCTTT. The genes are TRBV20-1 and TRBJ1-1; no definite D call. The V gene's germline CDR1 is DFQATT and CDR2 SNEGSKA (reference sequence). The length of the CDR3 is 11 residues. V dropped 2 bases and J dropped 6 bases, with 7 bases sitting between them.

This clonotype was counted between two and nine times. This chain joins TRBV2 and TRBJ1-4; D is unclear. Trimming pared 5 bases from V and 3 bases from J, leaving 10 bases between. Per the germline V gene, CDR1 is SNHLY and CDR2 is FYNNEI. CDR3 length: 14 amino acids. In DNA form, the CDR3 reads TGTGCCAGCAGTCCGGAGGCGTCTAATGAAAAACTGTTTTTT. Its protein is CASSPEASNEKLFF.

This clonotype showed up just a few times. The rearrangement uses TRBV5-6 and TRBJ2-5; no definite D call. The end of the DNA aligns better with TRBJ2-7, so the J call may be wrong. The CDR3 contains 15 residues. Germline-derived CDR1 and CDR2 are SGHDT and YYEEEE. The CDR3 is CASSLVGQCPYEQYF. For the CDR3, the DNA is TGTGCCAGCAGCTTGGTTGGGCAGTGCCCCTACGAGCAGTACTTC.

The rearrangement uses TRBV19 and TRBJ1-2, with a tentative D call TRBD1 (5 bases). The CDR3 is 14 residues long. V lost 4 bases to trimming and J lost 8 bases, with 17 bases between them. The V gene's germline CDR1 is LNHDA and CDR2 SQIVND (reference sequence). DNA of the CDR3: TGTGCCAGTAGTACTCCGCCCGGCAGGGAAGGCTACACCTTC. Residues: CASSTPPGREGYTF.

This clonotype was picked up a small number of times. This chain links TRBV25-1 with TRBJ1-4; D possibly corresponds to TRBD1 (6 bases). CDR3 length: 13 amino acids. V gave up 4 bases and J gave up 6 bases, with 9 bases separating them. Germline-derived CDR1 and CDR2 are MGHDK and SYGVNS. In nucleotides, the CDR3 is TGTGCCAGCAGTGTGGGGGGCGATGAAAAACTGTTTTTT. Translating gives CASSVGGDEKLFF.

V and J are TRBV7-2 and TRBJ1-2, with 7 bases aligning to TRBD1. The germline V gene has CDR1 SGHTA and CDR2 FQGNSA. Losses at the gene ends were 3 bases for V and 4 bases for J; bases not matched to a gene: 8. CDR3 size: 15 residues. The CDR3 loop is CASSLPGTAPYGYTF. For the CDR3, the DNA is TGTGCCAGCAGCTTGCCGGGGACAGCCCCCTATGGCTACACCTTC.

At least ten counts were recorded for this clonotype. This chain uses TRBV12-3 or TRBV12-4 with TRBJ1-2; D remains unclear. The ends were cut back, 3 bases at V and 2 bases at J, with 7 bases in the middle. CDR3 size: 13 residues. The CDR3 DNA is TGTGCCAGCAGTTTTGAGGGCAACTATGGCTACACCTTC. Its protein is CASSFEGNYGYTF.

This clonotype was seen only a few times. This chain connects TRBV6-2 or TRBV6-3 to TRBJ2-5, with D perhaps TRBD1 (6 bases). The DNA end lines up better with TRBJ2-7; the J call may be wrong. CDR3 length: 14 amino acids. CDR1 and CDR2 from the germline V gene are MNHEY and SVGEGT. The CDR3: CASSYRGTSGEQYF. The CDR3 region has the DNA TGTGCCAGCAGTTACAGGGGGACCTCAGGCGAGCAGTACTTC.

On this clonotype itself: The conserved phenylalanine or tryptophan is not found at the CDR3 terminus, so this likely reflects a read error. The gene calls are TRBV5-1 and TRBJ2-1; 7 bases line up with TRBD1. V dropped 4 bases and J dropped 8; count of bases not matched to a gene: 6. Germline-derived CDR1 and CDR2 are SGHRS and YFSETQ. This CDR3 comprises 13 residues. The CDR3 DNA sequence: TGCGCCAGCAGCCTAGGAGACAGGGATGAGCAGTTCCTC. This gives the protein CASSLGDRDEQFL.

This clonotype was counted only a few times. The chain recombines TRBV29-1 with TRBJ2-3; D not certain. Germline CDR1 reads SQVTM; CDR2 reads ANQGSEA. V was pared by 3 bases and J by 0 bases, with 16 bases between. The CDR3 totals 16 residues. Here the CDR3 reads CSVEFVRETSTDTQYF. In DNA form, the CDR3 reads TGCAGCGTTGAGTTTGTACGAGAGACTAGCACAGATACGCAGTATTTT.

V usage is TRBV28 and J usage is TRBJ1-5; D uncertain. V was cut by 5 bases and J by 0 bases, with 8 bases left in between. CDR1 and CDR2 from the germline V gene are MDHEN and SYDVKM. CDR3 size: 14 residues. The DNA for the CDR3 is TGTGCCAGCAGTGCCCCTCATAGCAATCAGCCCCAGCATTTT. Residues: CASSAPHSNQPQHF.

This sequence joins TRBV9 and TRBJ1-5; 8 bases agree with TRBD1. J gave up 2 bases and V 3 bases, and 7 bases lay outside the gene matches. CDR3 length equals 16 residues. Germline assignment: CDR1 SGDLS and CDR2 YYNGEE. Written as DNA, the CDR3 is TGTGCCAGCAGCGCCGGACAGGGTATCGGCAATCAGCCCCAGCATTTT. Encoded protein: CASSAGQGIGNQPQHF.

This clonotype was seen only a few times. The rearrangement uses TRBV7-9 and TRBJ1-4; possibly TRBD1 for D (6 bases). The V and J ends lost 5 bases and 10 bases respectively, with 14 bases between them. Germline loops: CDR1 SEHNR, CDR2 FQNEAQ (reference sequence). CDR3 size: 13 residues. CDR3 sequence reads: CASSLPGAGKLFF. Written as DNA, the CDR3 is TGTGCCAGCAGCCTTCCAGGGGCTGGAAAACTGTTTTTT.

In its sample, this clonotype was seen a few times. The rearrangement joins TRBV7-2 to TRBJ2-5; D is undetermined. This CDR3 has 13 amino acids. Germline V gene lookup returns CDR1 SGHTA and CDR2 FQGNSA. The V and J ends lost 5 bases and 0 bases respectively, with 7 bases between them. CDR3 in amino acids: CASSRPYQETQYF. The CDR3 DNA reads TGTGCCAGCAGCAGACCGTACCAAGAGACCCAGTACTTC. Full variable domain (missing parts from reference TRBV7-2 and TRBJ2-5): GAGVSQSPSNKVTEKGKDVELRCDPISGHTALYWYRQSLGQGLEFLIYFQGNSAPDKSGLPSDRFSAERTGGSVSTLTIQRTQQEDSAVYLCASSRPYQETQYFGPGTRLLVL.

The rearrangement uses TRBV7-6 and TRBJ2-1; D may be TRBD2 (6 bases). This CDR3 has 13 amino acids. Germline V gene sequence: CDR1 SGHVS, CDR2 FNYEAQ. V gave up 8 bases and J gave up 1 base, with 9 bases separating them. This CDR3 is CASATRSYNEQFF. In nucleotides, the CDR3 is TGTGCCAGCGCGACTAGGTCCTACAATGAGCAGTTCTTC.

The J gene is TRBJ2-5, the V gene TRBV28; TRBD1 agrees at 9 bases. There are 15 residues in the CDR3. In germline, CDR1 is MDHEN, CDR2 SYDVKM. Trimming at V came to 5 bases and at J to 5 bases, leaving 9 bases not matched to a gene. The CDR3 here is CASSITGTGFETQYF. For the CDR3, the DNA is TGTGCCAGCAGTATTACCGGGACAGGGTTCGAGACCCAGTACTTC.

As concerns this clonotype: The junction departs from germline at one end; a sequencing error may be responsible. The chain is built from TRBV4-3 and TRBJ2-1; possible D gene TRBD2, 5 bases. This CDR3 spans 17 amino acids. The germline V gene has CDR1 LGHNA and CDR2 YSLEER. CDR3 sequence (DNA): TGCGCCGGCAGCCAAGATATACTAAGCGGCTCCTACAATGAGCAGTTCTTC. This codes for CAGSQDILSGSYNEQFF.

This clonotype was seen a few times. J is TRBJ1-1 and V is TRBV30; TRBD1 might be the D (6 bases). V shed 5 bases and J shed 0 bases, with 10 bases lying between them. This CDR3 spans 13 amino acids. The germline gives CDR1 GTSNPN, CDR2 SVGIG (reference sequence). The CDR3 is CAWGDTLNTEAFF. As DNA, the CDR3 is TGTGCCTGGGGGGACACTTTGAACACTGAAGCTTTCTTT.

V and J are TRBV15 and TRBJ2-3; D perhaps matches TRBD2 (5 bases). Deletions cut 3 bases from V and 6 bases from J, with 13 bases between. The CDR3 extends over 14 amino acids. In germline, CDR1 is LNHNV, CDR2 YYDKDF (reference sequence). In DNA, the CDR3 is TGTGCCACCAGCAGGGAGGCCCTAGGGGATACGCAGTATTTT. It specifies CATSREALGDTQYF.

This clonotype has more than one count but fewer than ten. The chain carries TRBV5-1 and TRBJ2-1, with 8 nucleotides matching TRBD2. The CDR3 is made up of 17 amino acids. The ends lost 1 base at V and 1 base at J; junction bases unmatched: 7. CDR1 is SGHRS, CDR2 YFSETQ, per germline. Here the CDR3 reads CASSLWSGSGSYNEQFF. The CDR3 DNA reads TGCGCCAGCAGCTTGTGGAGCGGGAGCGGGTCCTACAATGAGCAGTTCTTC.

This clonotype was found many times. This rearrangement joins TRBV24-1 to TRBJ2-5; TRBD1 is a possible D gene (5 bases). The CDR3 length is 13 residues. Trimming left V 4 bases short and J 1 base short, with 6 bases between. Germline loops: CDR1 KGHDR, CDR2 SFDVKD. The CDR3: CATSEGAQETQYF. CDR3 nucleotide sequence: TGTGCCACCAGTGAAGGGGCCCAAGAGACCCAGTACTTC.

This clonotype has more than one count but fewer than ten. V usage is TRBV20-1 and J usage is TRBJ2-5; D gene unclear. The CDR3 extends over 15 amino acids. V lost 0 bases to trimming and J lost 2 bases, with 13 bases between them. The germline CDR1 and CDR2 sequences are DFQATT and SNEGSKA (reference sequence). CDR3 DNA: TGCAGTGCTAGAGATAGGTTAGGGCCACAAGAGACCCAGTACTTC. This sequence encodes CSARDRLGPQETQYF.

The chain combines TRBV2 with TRBJ2-1; 9 nucleotides match TRBD1. The germline V gene has CDR1 SNHLY and CDR2 FYNNEI. The CDR3 loop spans 15 amino acids. With V trimmed by 7 bases and J by 6 bases, 10 bases remained unmatched. CDR3: CASNHPGQGFNEQFF. CDR3 DNA sequence: TGTGCCAGCAACCATCCGGGACAGGGTTTCAATGAGCAGTTCTTC.

The chain combines TRBV20-1 with TRBJ2-7, with D maybe TRBD1 (6 bases). CDR3 size: 15 residues. Trimming removed 0 bases from V and 0 bases from J, with 12 bases in between. CDR1 and CDR2 (germline): DFQATT, SNEGSKA (reference sequence). The CDR3 reads CSARDPDSYSYEQYF. The CDR3 DNA is TGCAGTGCTAGAGACCCGGACAGCTACTCCTACGAGCAGTACTTC.

The rearrangement links TRBV6-2 or TRBV6-3 to TRBJ2-5; 8 nucleotides agree with TRBD2. The DNA matches TRBJ2-7 better at its end, which makes the J call doubtful. The CDR3 spans 16 residues. Germline lookup yields CDR1 MNHEY and CDR2 SVGEGT. CDR3 DNA sequence: TGTGCCAGCAGTTACTCTAGCGGGGCAGGATCCTACGAGCAGTACTTC. Its protein is CASSYSSGAGSYEQYF.

This chain joins TRBV30 and TRBJ2-5; D remains unclear. This CDR3 region has 13 residues. V was clipped by 2 bases and J by 4 bases, with 11 bases between them. Per the germline V gene, CDR1 is GTSNPN and CDR2 is SVGIG (reference sequence). CDR3: CAWSMVPRETQYF. The DNA for the CDR3 is TGTGCCTGGAGTATGGTCCCCAGAGAGACCCAGTACTTC. The variable domain in full, with the rest retrieved from reference TRBV30 and TRBJ2-5, is SQTIHQWPATLVQPVGSPLSLECTVEGTSNPNLYWYRQAAGRGLQLLFYSVGIGQISSEVPQNLSASRPQDRQFILSSKKLLLSDSGFYLCAWSMVPRETQYFGPGTRLLVL.

J is TRBJ2-1 and V is TRBV9; D gene ambiguous. The germline V gene has CDR1 SGDLS and CDR2 YYNGEE. This CDR3 contains 13 residues. The V gene lost 3 bases and the J gene lost 8 bases, with 12 bases spanning the gap. CDR3 protein: CASSAPLFHEQFF. The CDR3 nucleotides read TGTGCCAGCAGCGCCCCCCTTTTTCATGAGCAGTTCTTC.

This clonotype was detected only a few times. For the CDR3, the DNA is TGCAGCGTGGCGGAAGCCCCTGAAGCTTTCTTT. Protein sequence: CSVAEAPEAFF. The V gene is TRBV29-1, the J gene TRBJ1-1; no clear D. The CDR3 consists of 11 residues. V was clipped by 6 bases and J by 6 bases, with 11 bases between them. Germline V gene data show CDR1 as SQVTM and CDR2 as ANQGSEA.

The V gene is TRBV5-1, the J gene TRBJ2-3; a weak D match, TRBD2 (5 bases). This CDR3 contains 15 residues. Germline V CDR1 and CDR2: SGHRS, YFSETQ. V shed 7 bases and J shed 4 bases, with 19 bases lying between them. CDR3 amino acids: CASRGAPERPDTQYF. In DNA form, the CDR3 reads TGCGCCAGCCGGGGTGCGCCCGAGCGCCCAGATACGCAGTATTTT.

This clonotype was recorded a few times. One junction end disagrees with the germline gene, perhaps due to a read error. The V and J genes are TRBV3-1 and TRBJ2-7; possibly TRBD1 for D (5 bases). The CDR3 is 15 residues long. Germline-derived CDR1 and CDR2 are LGHDT and YNNKEL (reference sequence). The CDR3 sequence is CASSQLQDTSYEQYF. The CDR3 nucleotides are TGCGCCAGCAGCCAACTACAGGACACCTCCTACGAGCAGTACTTC.

The chain employs TRBV10-3 and TRBJ2-5; D is unclear. The germline CDR1 and CDR2 sequences are ENHRY and SYGVKD. The CDR3 contains 17 residues. V was clipped by 6 bases and J by 7 bases, with 27 bases between them. The CDR3, as DNA: TGTGCCATCAGACCGACCCCGAGGCCTTCGGAAGATGGGACCCAGTACTTC. This sequence encodes CAIRPTPRPSEDGTQYF.